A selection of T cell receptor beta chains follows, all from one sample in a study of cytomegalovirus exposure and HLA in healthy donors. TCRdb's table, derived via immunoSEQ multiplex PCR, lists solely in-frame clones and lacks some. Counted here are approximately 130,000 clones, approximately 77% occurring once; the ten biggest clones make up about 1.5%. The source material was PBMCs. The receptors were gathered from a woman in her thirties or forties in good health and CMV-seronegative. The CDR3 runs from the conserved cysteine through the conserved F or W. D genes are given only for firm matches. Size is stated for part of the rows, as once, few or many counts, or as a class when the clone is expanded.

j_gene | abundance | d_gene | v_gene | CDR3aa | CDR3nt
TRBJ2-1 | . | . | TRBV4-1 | CASSQDRHGYNEQFF | TGCGCCAGCAGCCAAGATCGCCACGGTTACAATGAGCAGTTCTTC
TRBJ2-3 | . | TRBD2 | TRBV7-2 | CASSPSGGIVTQYF | TGTGCCAGCAGTCCTAGCGGGGGAATAGTTACGCAGTATTTT
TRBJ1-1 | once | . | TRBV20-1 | CSAILNTEAFF | TGCAGTGCTATTCTGAACACCGAAGCTTTCTTT
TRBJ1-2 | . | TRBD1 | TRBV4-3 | CASSQNRDSYYGYTF | TGCGCCAGCAGCCAAAACCGGGACAGCTACTATGGCTACACCTTC
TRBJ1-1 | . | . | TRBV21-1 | CASSKARLDTEAFF | TGTGCCAGCAGCAAAGCGAGACTCGACACTGAAGCTTTCTTT
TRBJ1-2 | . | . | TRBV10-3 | CAISREAANYGYTF | TGTGCCATCAGCCGGGAGGCCGCTAACTATGGCTACACCTTC
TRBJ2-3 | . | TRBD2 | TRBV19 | CASSLTSGGPYSTDTQYF | TGTGCCAGTAGTTTGACTAGCGGGGGACCCTATAGCACAGATACGCAGTATTTT
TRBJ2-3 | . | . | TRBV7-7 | CASSLAPGDTQYF | TGTGCTAGCAGCTTAGCCCCAGGGGATACGCAGTATTTT
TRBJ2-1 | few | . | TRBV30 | CAWSFGWRGEQFF | TGTGCCTGGAGTTTCGGCTGGAGGGGTGAGCAGTTCTTC
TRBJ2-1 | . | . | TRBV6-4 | CASSETEYNEQFF | TGTGCCAGCAGTGAAACTGAGTACAATGAGCAGTTCTTC
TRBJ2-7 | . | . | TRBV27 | CASSPGGSYEQYF | TGTGCCAGCAGTCCAGGGGGGTCCTACGAGCAGTACTTC
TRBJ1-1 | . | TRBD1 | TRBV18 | CASSPEGARGTEAFF | TGTGCCAGCTCACCGGAGGGGGCGCGGGGCACTGAAGCTTTCTTT
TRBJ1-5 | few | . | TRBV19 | CASSPPGARRNQPQHF | TGTGCCAGTAGTCCCCCAGGGGCTCGCCGCAATCAGCCCCAGCATTTT
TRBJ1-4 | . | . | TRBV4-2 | CASSLANTGVEKLFF | TGTGCCAGCAGCCTTGCTAACACGGGTGTTGAAAAACTGTTTTTT
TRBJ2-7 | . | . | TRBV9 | CASSVGGGSAPYEQYF | TGTGCCAGCAGCGTAGGGGGTGGGAGCGCTCCCTACGAGCAGTACTTC
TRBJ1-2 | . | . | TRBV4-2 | CASSQEAGKGNYGYTF | TGTGCCAGCAGCCAAGAGGCAGGGAAGGGGAACTATGGCTACACCTTC
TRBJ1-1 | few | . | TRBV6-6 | CASSRNTEAFF | TGTGCCAGCAGCCGGAACACTGAAGCTTTCTTT
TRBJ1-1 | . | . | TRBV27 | CASRGLNTEAFF | TGTGCCAGCAGGGGGCTGAACACTGAAGCTTTCTTT
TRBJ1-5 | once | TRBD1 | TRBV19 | CASSITGQGSRNQPQHF | TGTGCCAGTAGTATAACGGGACAGGGTTCTCGCAATCAGCCCCAGCATTTT
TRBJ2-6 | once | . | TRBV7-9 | CASSPHRFYSGANVLTF | TGTGCCAGCAGCCCCCACAGGTTTTACTCTGGGGCCAACGTCCTGACTTTC
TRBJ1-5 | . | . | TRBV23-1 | CASSPSAGKRANQPQHF | TGCGCCAGCAGTCCCTCGGCAGGGAAAAGGGCAAATCAGCCCCAGCATTTT
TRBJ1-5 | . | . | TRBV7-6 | CASSSETGHSNQPQHF | TGTGCCAGCAGCTCCGAGACAGGCCATAGCAATCAGCCCCAGCATTTT
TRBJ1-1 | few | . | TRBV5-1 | CASSLAYPNTEAFF | TGCGCCAGCAGCTTGGCCTACCCGAACACTGAAGCTTTCTTT
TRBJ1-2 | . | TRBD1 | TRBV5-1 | CASSLTTGTNYGYTF | TGCGCCAGCAGCTTGACGACAGGGACTAACTATGGCTACACCTTC
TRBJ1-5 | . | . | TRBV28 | CASSLDRHLADSNQPQHF | TGTGCCAGCAGCCTTGACAGGCACCTTGCGGATAGCAATCAGCCCCAGCATTTT
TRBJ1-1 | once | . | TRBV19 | CASSIDAWGLAEAFF | TGTGCCAGTAGTATAGATGCATGGGGGCTCGCTGAAGCTTTCTTT
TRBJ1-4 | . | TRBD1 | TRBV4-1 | CASSQDRAGTGGAPTNEKLFF | TGCGCCAGCAGCCAAGATAGGGCCGGGACAGGGGGCGCGCCAACTAATGAAAAACTGTTTTTT
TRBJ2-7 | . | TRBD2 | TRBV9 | CASSVGSGGYEQYF | TGTGCCAGCAGCGTAGGTAGCGGGGGCTACGAGCAGTACTTC
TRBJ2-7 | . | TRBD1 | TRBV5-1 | CASSAGQATYEQYF | TGCGCCAGCAGCGCCGGACAGGCAACCTACGAGCAGTACTTC
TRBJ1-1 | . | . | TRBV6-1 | CASSRQANTEAFF | TGTGCCAGCAGTAGACAGGCGAACACTGAAGCTTTCTTT
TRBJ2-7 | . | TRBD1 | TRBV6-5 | CASSPPRDSHEQYF | TGTGCCAGCAGTCCTCCGAGGGACAGCCACGAGCAGTACTTC
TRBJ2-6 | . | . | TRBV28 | CASSWTYLSSGANVLTF | TGTGCCAGCAGTTGGACTTACCTAAGCTCTGGGGCCAACGTCCTGACTTTC
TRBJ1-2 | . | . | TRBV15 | CATSRTRVESDYTF | TGTGCCACCAGCAGAACTCGGGTCGAATCGGACTACACCTTC
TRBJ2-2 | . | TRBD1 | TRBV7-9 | CSSSSQTGGNTGELFF | TGTTCCAGCAGCTCCCAGACAGGGGGGAACACCGGGGAGCTGTTTTTT
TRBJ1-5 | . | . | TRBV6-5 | CASSYSRGGTAQPQHF | TGTGCCAGCAGTTACTCAAGAGGCGGAACGGCGCAGCCCCAGCATTTT
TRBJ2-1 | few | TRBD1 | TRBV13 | CASSEGPRDRAYNEQFF | TGTGCCAGCAGCGAAGGCCCCCGGGACAGGGCCTACAATGAGCAGTTCTTC
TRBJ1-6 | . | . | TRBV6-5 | CATGGDSPLHF | TGTGCCACTGGGGGGGATTCACCCCTCCACTTT
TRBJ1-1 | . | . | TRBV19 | CASSDLAGGGNTEAFF | TGTGCCAGTAGTGATCTCGCCGGGGGTGGGAACACTGAAGCTTTCTTT
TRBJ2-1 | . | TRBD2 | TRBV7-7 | CASSRLAGSYNEQFF | TGTGCCAGCAGTCGACTAGCGGGCTCCTACAATGAGCAGTTCTTC
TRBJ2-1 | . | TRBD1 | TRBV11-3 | CASGSTGGRYNEQFF | TGTGCCAGCGGATCGACAGGGGGCCGCTACAATGAGCAGTTCTTC
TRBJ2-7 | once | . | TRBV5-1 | CASSLVPGRAYEQYF | TGCGCCAGCAGCTTGGTTCCAGGCAGGGCCTACGAGCAGTACTTC
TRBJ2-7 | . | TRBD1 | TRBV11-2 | CASSYSAGTGPYEQYF | TGTGCCAGCAGCTACTCCGCCGGGACAGGGCCCTACGAGCAGTACTTC
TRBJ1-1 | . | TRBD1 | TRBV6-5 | CASSYSTGVLPEAFF | TGTGCCAGCAGTTACTCGACAGGGGTGCTACCTGAAGCTTTCTTT
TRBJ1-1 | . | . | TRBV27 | CASGLGVEAFF | TGTGCCAGCGGCTTAGGGGTTGAAGCTTTCTTT
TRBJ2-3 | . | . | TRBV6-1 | CASSESRQAGTDTQYF | TGTGCCAGCAGTGAGTCCCGACAGGCTGGCACAGATACGCAGTATTTT
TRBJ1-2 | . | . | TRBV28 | CASSFAVSNYGYTF | TGTGCCAGCAGTTTCGCAGTCAGTAACTATGGCTACACCTTC
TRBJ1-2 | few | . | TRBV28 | CASRIDSGLYGYTF | TGTGCCAGCAGAATCGATTCAGGGCTCTATGGCTACACCTTC
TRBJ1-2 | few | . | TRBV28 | CASSLLGQTTNYGYTF | TGTGCCAGCAGTTTATTGGGCCAGACTACTAACTATGGCTACACCTTC
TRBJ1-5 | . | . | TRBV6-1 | CASGKGGAGNQPQHF | TGTGCCAGCGGCAAAGGGGGGGCAGGCAATCAGCCCCAGCATTTT
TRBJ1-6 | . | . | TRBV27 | CASSRKTVKDSPLHF | TGTGCCAGCAGTCGAAAGACAGTGAAGGATTCACCCCTCCACTTT
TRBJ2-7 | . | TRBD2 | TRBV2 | CASSGLAASYEQYF | TGTGCCAGCAGTGGTCTAGCGGCGTCCTACGAGCAGTACTTC
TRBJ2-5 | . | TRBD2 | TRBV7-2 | CASSLLAGGAETQYF | TGTGCCAGCAGCCTCCTAGCGGGGGGGGCTGAGACCCAGTACTTC
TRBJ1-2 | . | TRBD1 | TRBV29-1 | CSVAPLPTGQGYTF | TGCAGCGTTGCCCCGCTTCCGACAGGGCAGGGCTACACCTTC